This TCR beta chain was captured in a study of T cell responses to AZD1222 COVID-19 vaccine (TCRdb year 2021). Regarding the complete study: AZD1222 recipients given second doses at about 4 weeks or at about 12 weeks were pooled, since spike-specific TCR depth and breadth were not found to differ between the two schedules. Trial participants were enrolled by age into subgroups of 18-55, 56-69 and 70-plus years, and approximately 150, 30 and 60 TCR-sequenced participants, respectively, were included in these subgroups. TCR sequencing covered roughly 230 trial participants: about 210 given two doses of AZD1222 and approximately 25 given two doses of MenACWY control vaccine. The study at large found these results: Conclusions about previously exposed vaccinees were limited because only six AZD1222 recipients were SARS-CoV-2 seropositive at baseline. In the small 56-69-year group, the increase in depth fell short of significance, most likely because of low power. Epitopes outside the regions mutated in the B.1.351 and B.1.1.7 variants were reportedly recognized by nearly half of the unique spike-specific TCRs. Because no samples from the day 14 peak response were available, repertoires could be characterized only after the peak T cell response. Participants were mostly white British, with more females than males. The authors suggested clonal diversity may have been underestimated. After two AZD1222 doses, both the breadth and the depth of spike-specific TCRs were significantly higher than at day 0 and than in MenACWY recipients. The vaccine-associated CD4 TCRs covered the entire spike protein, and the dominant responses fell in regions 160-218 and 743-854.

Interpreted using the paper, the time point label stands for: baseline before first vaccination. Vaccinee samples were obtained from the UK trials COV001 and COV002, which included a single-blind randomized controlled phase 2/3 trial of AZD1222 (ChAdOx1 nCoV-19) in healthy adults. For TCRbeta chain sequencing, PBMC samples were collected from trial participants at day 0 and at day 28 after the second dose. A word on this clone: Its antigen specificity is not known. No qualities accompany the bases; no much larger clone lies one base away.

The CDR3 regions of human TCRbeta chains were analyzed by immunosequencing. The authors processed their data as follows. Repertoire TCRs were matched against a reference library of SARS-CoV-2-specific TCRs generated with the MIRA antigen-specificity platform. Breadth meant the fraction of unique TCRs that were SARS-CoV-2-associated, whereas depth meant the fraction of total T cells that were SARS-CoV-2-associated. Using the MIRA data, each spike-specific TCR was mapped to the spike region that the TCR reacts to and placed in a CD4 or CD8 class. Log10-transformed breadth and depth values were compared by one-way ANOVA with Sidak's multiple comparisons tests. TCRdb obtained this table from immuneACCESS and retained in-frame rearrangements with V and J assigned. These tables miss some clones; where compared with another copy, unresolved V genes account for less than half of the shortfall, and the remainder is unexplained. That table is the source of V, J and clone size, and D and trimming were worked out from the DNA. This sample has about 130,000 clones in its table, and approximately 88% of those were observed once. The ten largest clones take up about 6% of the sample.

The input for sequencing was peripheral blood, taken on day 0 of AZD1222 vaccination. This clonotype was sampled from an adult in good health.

The CDR3 protein is CASSLVGVELFF. The DNA is TGTGCCAGCAGCTTGGTGGGGGTAGAACTGTTTTTT. The sequence links TRBV5-8 to TRBJ1-4; perhaps TRBD1 is the D gene, with 5 bases matching. The CDR3 measures 12 amino acids from cysteine to phenylalanine. Only CDR3 DNA is held: 36 bases, read in frame from base 1. The junction carries 9 bases between V and J, which are trimmed by 0 bases and 12 bases respectively. The germline V gene encodes CDR1 SGHTS and CDR2 YDEGEE.